Shown below are 4 T cell receptor beta chains from a single sample sequenced in a study of blood T cell repertoires in COVID-19 (dated by TCRdb to the early 2020s). Libraries were constructed by the immunoSEQ multiplex PCR assay. This is the immuneACCESS table as TCRdb keeps it, with only in-frame sequences that have V and J called. A part of the clones is gone; compared with another copy, unresolved V genes explain less than half, and the rest is unexplained. Across this sample there are over 80,000 clones, with about 86% seen only once. The ten largest clonotypes hold approximately 1.2% of the sample. The sequenced material came from peripheral blood. Every receptor here comes from a man older than 75 with active or convalescent COVID-19.

This sequence joins TRBV5-8 and TRBJ1-1, with D maybe TRBD1 (5 bases). Germline V CDR1 and CDR2: SGHTS, YDEGEE. The germline V and J ends were trimmed by 3 bases and 9 bases, with 12 bases remaining between them. The length of the CDR3 is 12 residues. The CDR3 is CASSSRTSKAFF. CDR3 in DNA: TGTGCCAGCAGCTCCCGGACATCCAAAGCTTTCTTT.

This chain connects TRBV5-1 to TRBJ2-7; possibly TRBD1 for D (6 bases). The V end was cut by 0 bases, the J end by 6 bases, with 10 bases between. Germline assignment: CDR1 SGHRS and CDR2 YFSETQ. The CDR3 is 13 residues long. The CDR3 bases are TGCGCCAGCAGCTTGGATGCACAGGGCGAGCAGTACTTC. This gives the protein CASSLDAQGEQYF.

This sequence joins TRBV27 and TRBJ1-6; D not resolved. Deletions cut 3 bases from V and 3 bases from J, with 12 bases between. CDR1 MNHEY and CDR2 SMNVEV come from the germline V gene (reference sequence). CDR3 size: 16 residues. The CDR3 loop reads CASSFSQNLYNSPLHF. The CDR3 nucleotides are TGTGCCAGCAGTTTCAGTCAGAACCTCTATAATTCACCCCTCCACTTT.

The chain employs TRBV29-1 and TRBJ2-1; TRBD2 might be the D (6 bases). Germline V gene sequence: CDR1 SQVTM, CDR2 ANQGSEA. This CDR3 is 17 amino acids long. Trimming took off 5 bases at V and 4 bases at J, with 24 bases between the two ends. The CDR3 is CSVSGGRRGKNYNEQFF. As DNA, the CDR3 is TGCAGCGTTTCTGGGGGTCGGCGGGGAAAAAATTACAATGAGCAGTTCTTC.